Listed below are T cell receptor beta chains from one sample, sequenced in a study of CD8+CD57+ T cells in acquired aplastic anemia. TCRdb reanalysed the reads using MiXCR and keeps one entry per CDR3 protein. The sample shows about 220,000 distinct CDR3 sequences, roughly 35% of them seen only once. The sequenced sample consisted of sorted CD4+, CD8+, or CD8+CD57+ T cells (not recorded which) from PBMCs. All receptors come from a human donor in good health, serving as a control. CDR3s include the opening cysteine and the closing phenylalanine or tryptophan. A D gene is named only where the DNA matches it firmly. The size field is filled for only some rows; it gives once, few, many or a size class.

TRBJ2-5	TRBV20-1	TRBD2	many	TGCAGTGCTAGGGGACTAGCGGGGGGTTGGTACCAAGAGACCCAGTACTTC	CSARGLAGGWYQETQYF
TRBJ2-1	TRBV25-1	.	.	TGTGCCAGCAGCTTACAGGGAGCGGGCGGGGAGCAGTTCTTC	CASSLQGAGGEQFF
TRBJ1-1	TRBV7-9	TRBD1	.	TGTGCCAGCAGCCGTGACAGGGATGAAGCTTTCTTT	CASSRDRDEAFF
TRBJ2-1	TRBV5-1	.	.	TGCGCCAGCAGCCTAAATATAGAGCAGTTCTTC	CASSLNIEQFF
TRBJ2-1	TRBV6-1	.	few	TGTGCCAGCATCTCGGGGAAGACCTCGCCCGGTCTCAATGAGCAGTTCTTC	CASISGKTSPGLNEQFF
TRBJ2-5	TRBV10-3	.	.	TGTGCCAGCAGCGAAGAATACACTCAAGAGACCCAGTACTTC	CASSEEYTQETQYF
TRBJ2-5	TRBV24-1	.	many	TGTGCCACCAGTGAGTGGATACAGGGATTGGGAGAGACCCAGTACTTC	CATSEWIQGLGETQYF
TRBJ2-7	TRBV7-9	TRBD1	many	TGTGCCAGCAGCTTAGCGAGACAGGGGACCCACGAGCAGTACTTC	CASSLARQGTHEQYF
TRBJ2-1	TRBV27	TRBD2	.	TGTGCCAGCATGAGTTCTCCCGGGACTAGCGGGGACAATGAGCAGTTCTTC	CASMSSPGTSGDNEQFF
TRBJ2-5	TRBV11-2	.	many	TGTGCCAGCAGCTTAGGTGTAGGGACGCAAGAGACCCAGTACTTC	CASSLGVGTQETQYF
TRBJ1-3	TRBV19	.	many	TGTGCCAGTAGTATAGATCGGACATTAGACTCTGGAAACACCATATATTTT	CASSIDRTLDSGNTIYF
TRBJ2-1	TRBV7-8	TRBD2	many	TGTGCCAGCAGCTTAGTTGCGGGAGGGTCCTATGAGCAGTTCTTC	CASSLVAGGSYEQFF
TRBJ2-1	TRBV29-1	TRBD1	.	TGCAGCGTTGGAGGGACAGGGGGCCTCAATGAGCAGTTCTTC	CSVGGTGGLNEQFF
TRBJ1-2	TRBV4-1	TRBD1	once	TGCGCCAGCAGCCCGGGGACAGGGGGAAGAAACTATGGCTACGCCTTC	CASSPGTGGRNYGYAF
TRBJ2-1	TRBV25-1	TRBD2	many	TGTGCCAGCAGCAGGACTAGCGGGAGCGTCAATGAGCAGTTCTTC	CASSRTSGSVNEQFF
TRBJ2-5	TRBV24-1	.	once	TGTGCCACCAGTGGGGCGGGGGAGACCCAGTACTTC	CATSGAGETQYF
TRBJ1-1	TRBV2	.	.	TGTGCCAGCACCGGCAAGGGGATAAGAACTGAAGCTTTCTTT	CASTGKGIRTEAFF
TRBJ2-2	TRBV7-2	.	.	TGTGCCAGCAGCTTAGAGCCCGACGGGGAGCTGTTTTTT	CASSLEPDGELFF
TRBJ1-2	TRBV2	.	many	TGTGCCAACAGTTTCGTAGTACGATCCAACTATGGCTACACCTTC	CANSFVVRSNYGYTF